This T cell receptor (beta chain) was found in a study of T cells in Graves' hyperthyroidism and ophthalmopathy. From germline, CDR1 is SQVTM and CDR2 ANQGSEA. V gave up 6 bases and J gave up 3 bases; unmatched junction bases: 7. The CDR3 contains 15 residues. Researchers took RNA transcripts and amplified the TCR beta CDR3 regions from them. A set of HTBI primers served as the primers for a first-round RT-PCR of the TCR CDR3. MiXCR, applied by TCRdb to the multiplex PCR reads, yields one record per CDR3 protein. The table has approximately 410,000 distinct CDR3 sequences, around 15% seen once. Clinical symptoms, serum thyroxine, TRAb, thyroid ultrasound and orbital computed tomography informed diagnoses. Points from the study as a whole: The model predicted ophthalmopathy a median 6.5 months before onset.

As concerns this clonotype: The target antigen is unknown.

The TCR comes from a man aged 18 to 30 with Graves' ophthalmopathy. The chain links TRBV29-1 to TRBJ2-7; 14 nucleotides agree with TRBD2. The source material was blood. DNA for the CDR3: TGCAGCGTCGAGACTGGGACTAGCGGGAGCTACGAGCAGTACTTC. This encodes CSVETGTSGSYEQYF.